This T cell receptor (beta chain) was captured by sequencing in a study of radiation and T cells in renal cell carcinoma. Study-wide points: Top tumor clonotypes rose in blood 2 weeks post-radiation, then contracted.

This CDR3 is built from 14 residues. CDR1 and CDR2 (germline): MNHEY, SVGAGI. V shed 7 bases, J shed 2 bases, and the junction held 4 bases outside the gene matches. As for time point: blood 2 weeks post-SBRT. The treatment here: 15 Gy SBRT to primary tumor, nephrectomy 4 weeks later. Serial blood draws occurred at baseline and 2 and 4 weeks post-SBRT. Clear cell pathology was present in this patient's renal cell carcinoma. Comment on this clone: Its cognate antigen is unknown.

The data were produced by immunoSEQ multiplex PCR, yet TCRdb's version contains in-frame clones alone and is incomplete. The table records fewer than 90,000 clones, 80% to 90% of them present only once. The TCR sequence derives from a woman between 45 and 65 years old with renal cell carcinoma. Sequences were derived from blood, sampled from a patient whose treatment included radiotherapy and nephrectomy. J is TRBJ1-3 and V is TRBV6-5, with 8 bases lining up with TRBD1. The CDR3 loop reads CASTPDRAGNTIYF. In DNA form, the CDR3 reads TGTGCCAGCACCCCGGACAGGGCTGGAAACACCATATATTTT.